The 12 T cell receptor beta chains given below trace back to one sample, sequenced in a study of identical twins. Each CDR3 protein is one row after TCRdb ran MiXCR on the 5' RACE reads. The sample lists 550,000 to 700,000 distinct CDR3 sequences; roughly 9.9% were seen once. These data also formed part of another study, on yellow fever vaccine responses in identical twins.

The material sequenced was PBMCs. The receptors shown here come from a woman under 30 in good health.

This clonotype appeared many times. This chain connects TRBV6-5 to TRBJ1-4; D not resolved. CDR3 length: 15 amino acids. Germline V gives CDR1 MNHEY, CDR2 SVGAGI. Trimming removed 0 bases at V and 7 bases at J, with 12 bases between. DNA of the CDR3: TGTGCCAGCAGTTACTCAAACGGCGAGGGTGAAAAACTGTTTTTT. This sequence encodes CASSYSNGEGEKLFF.

This clonotype occurred many times. The V call is TRBV3-1, the J call TRBJ2-7, with D uncertain. The length of the CDR3 is 16 residues. Germline V CDR1 and CDR2: LGHDT, YNNKEL (reference sequence). V was shortened by 1 base and J by 4 bases, with 17 bases between the two germline ends. The CDR3 DNA sequence: TGTGCCAGCAGCCAAGTTCTGGCTGGTAAGCTTTACGAGCAGTACTTC. Its translation: CASSQVLAGKLYEQYF.

The sample holds many counts of this clonotype. The genes are TRBV4-3 and TRBJ2-2; the match to TRBD1 covers 8 bases. The trim removed 6 bases at V and 1 base at J, leaving 4 bases unmatched. This CDR3 comprises 15 residues. Germline CDR1 reads LGHNA; CDR2 reads YSLEER. CDR3 DNA: TGCGCCAGCAGGCCAGGGGGCCAGAACACCGGGGAGCTGTTTTTT. This sequence encodes CASRPGGQNTGELFF.

This clonotype was seen more than once but under ten times. The chain couples TRBV9 to TRBJ1-5; D not resolved. The CDR3 is 17 amino acids. Germline loops: CDR1 SGDLS, CDR2 YYNGEE. With 0 bases removed from V and 0 bases from J, the gap between germline ends came to 13 bases. The CDR3 nucleotides are TGTGCCAGCAGCGTAGGTCACAAGAGGTATAGCAATCAGCCCCAGCATTTT. As protein: CASSVGHKRYSNQPQHF. Based on the CDR3 plus reference TRBV9 and TRBJ1-5, the full variable domain is DSGVTQTPKHLITATGQRVTLRCSPRSGDLSVYWYQQSLDQGLQFLIQYYNGEERAKGNILERFSAQQFPDLHSELNLSSLELGDSALYFCASSVGHKRYSNQPQHFGDGTRLSIL.

The J gene is TRBJ2-1, the V gene TRBV11-2; TRBD2 aligns across 10 bases. V lost 3 bases, J lost 5 bases, and 7 bases stayed unmatched. Looked up from germline, CDR1 is SGHAT and CDR2 is FQNNGV. There are 16 residues in the CDR3. The CDR3 DNA reads as TGTGCCAGCAGCTTTTCACTAGCGGGGCTAAACAATGAGCAGTTCTTC. This gives the protein CASSFSLAGLNNEQFF.

The rearrangement uses TRBV24-1 and TRBJ2-3; D is uncertain. CDR1 and CDR2 from the germline V gene are KGHDR and SFDVKD. Trimming cost V 1 base and J 2 bases, with 9 bases left between them. CDR3 size: 15 residues. CDR3 DNA: TGTGCCACCAGTGATTTAAGCAGCTCCACAGATACGCAGTATTTT. The encoded protein is CATSDLSSSTDTQYF.

The chain is built from TRBV7-9 and TRBJ2-1, with D possibly being TRBD1 or TRBD2 (5 bases each). This CDR3 comprises 15 residues. CDR1 is SEHNR and CDR2 is FQNEAQ in the germline V gene (reference sequence). V was trimmed by 5 bases and J by 7 bases, leaving 18 bases between them. CDR3 sequence (DNA): TGTGCCAGCAGCACCGGGACCCTCTTTAGGAATGAGCAGTTCTTC. Amino acids: CASSTGTLFRNEQFF.

The chain joins TRBV29-1 to TRBJ2-2; 9 bases align to TRBD1. The CDR3 totals 16 residues. With V trimmed by 5 bases and J by 3 bases, 10 bases remained unmatched. Germline V gives CDR1 SQVTM, CDR2 ANQGSEA. The DNA of the CDR3 is TGCAGCGTTCTCCTCCCCGGGACAGGGTACACCGGGGAGCTGTTTTTT. Translated: CSVLLPGTGYTGELFF.

The gene calls are TRBV14 and TRBJ2-7; 9 bases are a match to TRBD1. CDR3 length: 15 amino acids. The ends lost 2 bases at V and 4 bases at J; junction bases unmatched: 6. Germline CDR1 and CDR2: SGHDN and FVKESK. The DNA of the CDR3 is TGTGCCAGCAGCCAACCGGGACAGGGTTGGTACGAGCAGTACTTC. This sequence encodes CASSQPGQGWYEQYF.

The chain joins TRBV4-2 to TRBJ1-1, with 9 bases matching TRBD1. The CDR3 extends over 15 amino acids. V was pared by 3 bases and J by 1 base, with 3 bases of the junction left unmatched. Germline CDR1 is LGHNA and CDR2 is YNFKEQ. The CDR3 sequence is CASSQGDRENTEAFF. CDR3 nucleotides: TGTGCCAGCAGCCAGGGGGACAGGGAGAACACTGAAGCTTTCTTT.

This clonotype has a count of ten or more. The V and J genes are TRBV24-1 and TRBJ2-2; no clear D gene. Trimming cost V 0 bases and J 3 bases, with 1 base left between them. The V gene's germline CDR1 is KGHDR and CDR2 SFDVKD. The CDR3 is made up of 13 amino acids. This CDR3 is CATSDLHTGELFF. DNA for the CDR3: TGTGCCACCAGTGATTTGCACACCGGGGAGCTGTTTTTT.

This clonotype was seen a handful of times. The V gene is TRBV20-1, the J gene TRBJ1-6; 8 bases agree with TRBD1. The germline gives CDR1 DFQATT, CDR2 SNEGSKA (reference sequence). J lost 8 bases, V lost 3 bases, and 12 bases had no gene match. The CDR3 consists of 16 residues. The CDR3 region has the DNA TGCAGTGCTAGGCACAAGACAGGGGAGAGTTATTCACCCCTCCACTTT. Translated, it gives CSARHKTGESYSPLHF.